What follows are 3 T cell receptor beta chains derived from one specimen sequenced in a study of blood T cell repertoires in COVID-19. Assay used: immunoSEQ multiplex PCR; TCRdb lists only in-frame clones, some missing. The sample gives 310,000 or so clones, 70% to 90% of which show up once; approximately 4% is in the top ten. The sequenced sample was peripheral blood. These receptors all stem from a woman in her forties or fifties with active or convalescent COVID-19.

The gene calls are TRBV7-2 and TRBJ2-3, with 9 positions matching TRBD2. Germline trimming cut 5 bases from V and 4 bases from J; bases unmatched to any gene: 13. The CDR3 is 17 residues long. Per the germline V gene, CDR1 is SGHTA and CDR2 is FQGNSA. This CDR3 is CASSLSGGRAPSDTQYF. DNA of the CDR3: TGTGCCAGCAGCCTAAGCGGCGGGAGGGCCCCGTCAGATACGCAGTATTTT.

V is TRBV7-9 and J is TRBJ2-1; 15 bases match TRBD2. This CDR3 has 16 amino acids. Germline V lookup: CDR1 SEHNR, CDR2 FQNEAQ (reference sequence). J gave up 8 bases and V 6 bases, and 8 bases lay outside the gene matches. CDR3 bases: TGTGCCAGCAGTTCCGGGACTAGCGGGAGGTGGTATGAGCAGTTCTTC. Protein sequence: CASSSGTSGRWYEQFF.

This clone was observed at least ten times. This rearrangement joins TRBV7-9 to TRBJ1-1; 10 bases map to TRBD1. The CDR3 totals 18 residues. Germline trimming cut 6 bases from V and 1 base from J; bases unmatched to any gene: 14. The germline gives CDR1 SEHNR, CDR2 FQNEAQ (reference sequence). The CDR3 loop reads CASRPFDRGPDWNTEAFF. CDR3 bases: TGTGCCAGCAGACCATTTGACAGGGGGCCCGACTGGAACACTGAAGCTTTCTTT.